Each of the 9 T cell receptor beta chains below was sequenced from the same sample in a study of T cells in localized non-small cell lung cancer. The protocol was immunoSEQ multiplex PCR, while the TCRdb copy is restricted to in-frame clones and leaves out a portion. The sample lists fewer than 1,500 clones; roughly 40% were seen once. Material: lung tumor tissue, obtained before any cancer treatment. These receptors were taken from a male donor at least 60 years old with stage III lung adenocarcinoma.

This clone occurred a few times. The chain recombines TRBV6-8 with TRBJ2-7; a weak D match, TRBD2 (6 bases). The germline gives CDR1 MNHGY, CDR2 SAAAGT. CDR3 length: 16 amino acids. Between the trimmed V and J ends, which lost 5 bases and 1 base, there was a span of 18 bases. CDR3 sequence (DNA): TGTGCCAGCAGTCAAGACCCAGGGACTTTTTCCTACGAGCAGTACTTC. This translates into CASSQDPGTFSYEQYF.

J is TRBJ2-3 and V is TRBV29-1, with D perhaps being TRBD1 or TRBD2 (5 bases each). The V end was cut by 6 bases, the J end by 1 base, with 17 bases between. Per the germline V gene, CDR1 is SQVTM and CDR2 is ANQGSEA. CDR3 length: 15 amino acids. For the CDR3, the DNA is TGCAGCGTCCTTCTCAGGGAGTCGGGCACAGATACGCAGTATTTT. It yields the protein CSVLLRESGTDTQYF.

The J gene is TRBJ1-2, the V gene TRBV6-7, with 7 bases identical to TRBD1. TRBV6-7 is reported as an ORF; its role is uncertain. This CDR3 spans 12 amino acids. Trimming at V came to 4 bases and at J to 6 bases, leaving 2 bases not matched to a gene. CDR3 amino acids: CASSSQGDGYTF. CDR3 nucleotides: TGTGCCAGCAGTTCCCAGGGGGATGGCTACACCTTC.

The sample holds one count of this clone. The chain carries TRBV16 and TRBJ1-1; 7 bases agree with TRBD1. J lost 4 bases, V lost 6 bases, and 2 bases had no gene match. Germline values: CDR1 KGHSY, CDR2 FQNENV. This CDR3 has 12 amino acids. CDR3 bases: TGTGCCAGCAGGCAGGGGGGCACTGAAGCTTTCTTT. This gives the protein CASRQGGTEAFF.

The V and J genes are TRBV29-1 and TRBJ2-7; D possibly corresponds to TRBD2 (5 bases). With 0 bases removed from V and 3 bases from J, the gap between germline ends came to 15 bases. The germline V gene has CDR1 SQVTM and CDR2 ANQGSEA. CDR3 size: 15 residues. The CDR3 DNA reads TGCAGCGTTGAAGATCGGGCAGCCGGAGGCTACGAGCAGTACTTC. It specifies CSVEDRAAGGYEQYF.

The chain uses TRBV19 and TRBJ1-5; TRBD1 agrees at 9 bases. Germline CDR1 is LNHDA and CDR2 is SQIVND (reference sequence). The CDR3 extends over 16 amino acids. J lost 6 bases, V lost 1 base, and 7 bases had no gene match. CDR3 sequence reads: CASSIGGGQGSQPQHF. CDR3 nucleotides: TGTGCCAGTAGTATAGGGGGCGGACAGGGGAGTCAGCCCCAGCATTTT.

The chain combines TRBV19 with TRBJ2-1, with D unclear. This CDR3 spans 15 amino acids. CDR1 is LNHDA and CDR2 is SQIVND in the germline V gene (reference sequence). The V end was cut by 6 bases, the J end by 10 bases, with 22 bases between. The CDR3 spells CASSPPGLLLGEQFF. CDR3 nucleotides: TGTGCCAGTAGCCCACCGGGTCTCTTGTTAGGGGAGCAGTTCTTC.

This clone has only a few counts. The rearrangement uses TRBV11-3 and TRBJ1-1; TRBD1 matches 7 bases. The V gene's germline CDR1 is SGHNT and CDR2 YENEEA. The CDR3 runs 14 residues. V was pared by 5 bases and J by 9 bases, with 12 bases of the junction left unmatched. The CDR3 here is CASSEGTAGTQAFF. As DNA, the CDR3 is TGTGCCAGCAGCGAAGGGACAGCGGGAACTCAAGCTTTCTTT. The full variable domain, with the rest looked up from reference TRBV11-3 and TRBJ1-1, is EAGVVQSPRYKIIEKKQPVAFWCNPISGHNTLYWYLQNLGQGPELLIRYENEEAVDDSQLPKDRFSAERLKGVDSTLKIQPAELGDSAVYLCASSEGTAGTQAFFGQGTRLTVV.

This clone turned up a few times. V gene TRBV6-8 combines with J gene TRBJ1-1; D is undetermined. The CDR3 totals 13 residues. Germline loops: CDR1 MNHGY, CDR2 SAAAGT. V lost 0 bases, J lost 1 base, and 3 bases lay in between. The CDR3 reads CASSYSTNTEAFF. CDR3 DNA: TGTGCCAGCAGTTACTCTACGAACACTGAAGCTTTCTTT.